This T cell receptor beta chain is from a study of response to subunit inactivated influenza vaccine. MiXCR, run by TCRdb on the RT-PCR reads, gives a single entry per CDR3 protein. The sample yields 500,000 to 600,000 distinct CDR3 sequences, approximately 7.1% seen once. This clonotype was seen at least ten times. Sequencing was performed on PBMCs from blood, taken 23 months after vaccination. This clonotype was sampled from a man aged 50-75 years who received an inactivated influenza vaccine.

The CDR3 loop is CATADRTNQPQHF. The CDR3 DNA reads as TGTGCCACAGCAGACAGGACCAATCAGCCCCAGCATTTT. V gene TRBV15 combines with J gene TRBJ1-5, with D perhaps matching TRBD1 (6 bases). Trimming removed 9 bases at V and 3 bases at J, with 12 bases between. This CDR3 comprises 13 residues. The germline gives CDR1 LNHNV, CDR2 YYDKDF (reference sequence).